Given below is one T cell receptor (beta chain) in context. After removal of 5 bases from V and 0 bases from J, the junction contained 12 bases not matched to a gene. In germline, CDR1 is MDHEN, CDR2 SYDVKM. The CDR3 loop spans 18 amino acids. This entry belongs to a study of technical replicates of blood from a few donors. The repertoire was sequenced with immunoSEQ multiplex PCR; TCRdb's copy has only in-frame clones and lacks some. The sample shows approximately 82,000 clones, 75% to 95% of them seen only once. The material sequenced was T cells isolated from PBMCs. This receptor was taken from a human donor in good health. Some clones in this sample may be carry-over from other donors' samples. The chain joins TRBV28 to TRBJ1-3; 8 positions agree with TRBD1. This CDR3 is CASSPQGANGFSGNTIYF. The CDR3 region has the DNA TGTGCCAGCAGTCCTCAGGGGGCGAATGGCTTCTCTGGAAACACCATATATTTT.